This T cell receptor (beta chain) was identified during a study of T cell responses to AZD1222 COVID-19 vaccine (dated by TCRdb to 2020 to 2023). Regarding the study in general: A total of approximately 240 trial participants underwent TCR sequencing, of whom nearly 210 had received two doses of AZD1222 and around 25 had received two doses of the MenACWY control vaccine. Trial participants were enrolled by age into 18-55, 56-69 and 70-plus year subgroups, with about 150, 28 and 57 TCR-sequenced participants respectively. Beyond this particular receptor, the publication reports: A significant rise in spike-specific TCR breadth and depth was observed after two AZD1222 doses relative to day 0 and relative to MenACWY recipients. In the small 56-69-year group, the increase in depth fell short of significance, most likely because of low power. Participants were mostly white British, with more females than males. The authors suggested clonal diversity may have been underestimated. Reportedly, close to half of the unique spike-specific TCRs recognized epitopes lying outside the regions that are mutated in the B.1.351 and B.1.1.7 variants. Because no day 14 peak-response samples were available, repertoires were characterized only after the peak T cell response. The vaccine-associated CD4 TCRs covered the entire spike protein, and the dominant responses fell in regions 160-218 and 743-854. Conclusions about previously exposed vaccinees are limited, since just a handful of AZD1222 recipients were seropositive for SARS-CoV-2 at baseline.

Taken with the paper, the label for time point translates to: about 28 days (+/-7) after the second vaccine dose. AZD1222 recipients whose second dose came at about 4 weeks and those whose second dose came at about 12 weeks were combined into one group, since spike-specific TCR depth and breadth did not differ between the two schedules. Vaccinee samples came from UK trials COV001 and COV002, including a single-blind randomized controlled phase 2/3 trial of AZD1222 (ChAdOx1 nCoV-19) in healthy adults. For TCRbeta chain sequencing, PBMC samples from trial participants were taken at day 0 and at day 28 after the second dose. The CDR3 regions of human TCRbeta chains were subjected to immunosequencing. The original methods were these. Repertoire TCRs were checked for matches against a reference library of SARS-CoV-2-specific TCRs that had been generated using the MIRA antigen-specificity platform. Breadth was defined as the fraction of unique TCRs that were SARS-CoV-2-associated. Depth was defined as the fraction of total T cells that were SARS-CoV-2-associated. Each spike-specific TCR was assigned to its reactive spike region and to a CD4 or CD8 class using the MIRA data. Log10-transformed breadth and depth values were compared by one-way ANOVA with Sidak's multiple comparisons tests. The clones in this table, taken by TCRdb from immuneACCESS, are in-frame only. Not every clone is retained; where verified, under half of the shortfall comes from an unresolved V gene, and the cause of the rest is unknown. V, J and clone size are those of that table, while D and trimming were read from the DNA. The table for this sample lists about 69,000 clones; over 80% of them were counted only once. Of the sample, roughly 25% is held by the ten largest clones.

The CDR3, from cysteine to phenylalanine, totals 15 residues. Only the CDR3 portion is preserved as DNA: 45 bases, with reading frame beginning at the first base. In the germline V gene, CDR1 corresponds to SGHDT and CDR2 to YYEEEE. The trim is 3 bases for V and 0 bases for J, with a gap of 13 bases between the germline ends. To note about this clone: There is no known antigen for this receptor. The sample holds no much larger clone one base away, and base qualities are not on file.

The specimen was peripheral blood, collected 28 days after the second AZD1222 dose. This receptor chain uses TRBV5-6 and TRBJ2-7; a tentative D call is TRBD1 (5 bases match). The source is an adult who received the AZD1222 COVID-19 vaccine. The DNA sequence is as follows: TGTGCCAGCAGCTATCGGACATACGGCTCCTACGAGCAGTACTTC. Translated, it gives CASSYRTYGSYEQYF.